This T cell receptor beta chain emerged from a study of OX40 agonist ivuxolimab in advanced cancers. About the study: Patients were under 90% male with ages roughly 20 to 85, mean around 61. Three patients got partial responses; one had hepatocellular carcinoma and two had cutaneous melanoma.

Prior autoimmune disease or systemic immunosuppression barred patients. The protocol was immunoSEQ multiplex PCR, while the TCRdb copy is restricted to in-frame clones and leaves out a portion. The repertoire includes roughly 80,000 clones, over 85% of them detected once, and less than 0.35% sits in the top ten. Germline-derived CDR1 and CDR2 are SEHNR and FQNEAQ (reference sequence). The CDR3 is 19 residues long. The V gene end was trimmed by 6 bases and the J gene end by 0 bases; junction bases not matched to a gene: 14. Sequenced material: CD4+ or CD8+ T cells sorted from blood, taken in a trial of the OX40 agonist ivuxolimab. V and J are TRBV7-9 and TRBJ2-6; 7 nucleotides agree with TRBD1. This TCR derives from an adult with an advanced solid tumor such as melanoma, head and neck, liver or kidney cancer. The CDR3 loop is CASSPGTDIRLSGANVLTF. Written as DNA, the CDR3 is TGTGCCAGCAGTCCCGGGACAGACATCAGGCTCTCTGGGGCCAACGTCCTGACTTTC.